These 25 T cell receptor beta chains came from one sample sequenced in a study of cytomegalovirus exposure and HLA in healthy donors. The PCR ran on 60 Vbeta and 13 Jbeta primers. Generated by immunoSEQ multiplex PCR, the TCRdb table keeps only in-frame clones and is missing some. Of some 190,000 clones detected, around 84% appear once; the ten largest clones hold approximately 1.7%. Source material: PBMCs. These receptors came from a young woman in good health and CMV-seronegative.

The chain joins TRBV9 to TRBJ2-1; 7 bases map to TRBD2. V dropped 2 bases and J dropped 0; count of bases not matched to a gene: 8. This CDR3 has 17 residues. CDR1 is SGDLS, CDR2 YYNGEE, per germline. In DNA form, the CDR3 reads TGTGCCAGCAGCGTCGCGGAACGCGGGGGCTCCTACAATGAGCAGTTCTTC. Encoded protein: CASSVAERGGSYNEQFF.

The chain employs TRBV6-5 and TRBJ2-7, with D maybe TRBD2 (6 bases). This CDR3 comprises 13 residues. Trimming removed 3 bases from V and 3 bases from J, with 9 bases in between. CDR1 MNHEY and CDR2 SVGAGI come from the germline V gene. In nucleotides, the CDR3 is TGTGCCAGCAGTTATACAGCGGGCTACGAGCAGTACTTC. It specifies CASSYTAGYEQYF.

V is TRBV30 and J is TRBJ1-4, with D unclear. V was pared by 5 bases and J by 7 bases, with 11 bases between. Germline V gene sequence: CDR1 GTSNPN, CDR2 SVGIG (reference sequence). The CDR3 loop spans 12 amino acids. Written as DNA, the CDR3 is TGTGCCTGGGCGGCCGGTTCTGAAAAACTGTTTTTT. Translation: CAWAAGSEKLFF.

This chain connects TRBV10-3 to TRBJ2-1; 12 bases line up with TRBD1. With V trimmed by 6 bases and J by 9 bases, 6 bases remained unmatched. The CDR3 runs to 14 residues. Germline lookup yields CDR1 ENHRY and CDR2 SYGVKD. In DNA form, the CDR3 reads TGTGCCATCAGCCCGGGACAGGGGGCCGGTGAGCAGTTCTTC. This gives the protein CAISPGQGAGEQFF.

The rearrangement joins TRBV7-2 to TRBJ1-2; possibly TRBD1 for D (6 bases). V lost 4 bases and J 4 bases, leaving 16 bases between the germline ends. This CDR3 is 15 amino acids long. The V gene's germline CDR1 is SGHTA and CDR2 FQGNSA. The CDR3 here is CASSSYRAAVYGYTF. The CDR3 bases are TGTGCCAGCAGCTCGTACAGGGCTGCGGTCTATGGCTACACCTTC.

This chain joins TRBV10-3 and TRBJ2-5; D possibly corresponds to TRBD2 (6 bases). The CDR3 contains 15 residues. Germline V gives CDR1 ENHRY, CDR2 SYGVKD. Trimming left V 5 bases short and J 5 bases short, with 18 bases between. CDR3 loop: CAISPRGAGRETQYF. For the CDR3, the DNA is TGTGCCATCAGTCCCCGCGGGGCAGGCAGGGAGACCCAGTACTTC.

V usage is TRBV18 and J usage is TRBJ1-1, with 9 bases aligning to TRBD1. V lost 5 bases and J lost 0; bases outside the gene matches: 1. Germline assignment: CDR1 KGHSH and CDR2 LQKENI. The CDR3 totals 14 residues. The CDR3 loop is CASSWTGVNTEAFF. For the CDR3, the DNA is TGTGCCAGCTCATGGACAGGGGTGAACACTGAAGCTTTCTTT. The variable domain in full, completed from reference TRBV18 and TRBJ1-1, reads NAGVMQNPRHLVRRRGQEARLRCSPMKGHSHVYWYRQLPEEGLKFMVYLQKENIIDESGMPKERFSAEFPKEGPSILRIQQVVRGDSAAYFCASSWTGVNTEAFFGQGTRLTVV.

In this sample, this clone turned up once. The V and J genes are TRBV25-1 and TRBJ2-1; TRBD1 aligns across 9 bases. The CDR3 runs 16 residues. J gave up 5 bases and V 1 base, and 6 bases lay outside the gene matches. Germline-derived CDR1 and CDR2 are MGHDK and SYGVNS. CDR3 in DNA: TGTGCCAGCAGTGAATTTGGGGGACAGGGAAACAATGAGCAGTTCTTC. This sequence encodes CASSEFGGQGNNEQFF.

The V call is TRBV5-1, the J call TRBJ1-1; D not resolved. V lost 0 bases to trimming and J lost 0 bases, with 6 bases between them. This CDR3 spans 14 amino acids. Germline CDR1 reads SGHRS; CDR2 reads YFSETQ. Written as DNA, the CDR3 is TGCGCCAGCAGCTTGGGTGACTTGAACACTGAAGCTTTCTTT. Translating gives CASSLGDLNTEAFF.

This chain links TRBV14 with TRBJ2-3; D perhaps matches TRBD1 (6 bases). Germline CDR1 SGHDN, CDR2 FVKESK. Deletions cut 4 bases from V and 6 bases from J, with 11 bases between. The CDR3 extends over 13 amino acids. The CDR3 sequence: CASSLRGADTQYF. CDR3 sequence (DNA): TGTGCCAGCAGCCTCAGGGGTGCGGATACGCAGTATTTT.

The rearrangement joins TRBV5-5 to TRBJ1-2; a possible D gene is TRBD1 (6 bases). This CDR3 region has 14 residues. Germline values: CDR1 SGHKS, CDR2 YYEKEE (reference sequence). V lost 0 bases and J lost 4, with 10 bases in between. CDR3 sequence reads: CASSLEAGAYGYTF. The CDR3 region has the DNA TGTGCCAGCAGCTTGGAGGCAGGGGCCTATGGCTACACCTTC.

Note on this clone: Other DNA sequences in this sample translate to the same CDR3. The chain combines TRBV5-6 with TRBJ1-5; 9 nucleotides agree with TRBD1. Germline V gene data show CDR1 as SGHDT and CDR2 as YYEEEE. J lost 4 bases, V lost 4 bases, and 6 bases had no gene match. This CDR3 is built from 15 residues. This CDR3 reads CASSPAGQGNQPQHF. CDR3 in DNA: TGTGCCAGCAGCCCCGCCGGACAGGGGAATCAGCCCCAGCATTTT.

The chain links TRBV6-5 to TRBJ1-6, with D possibly being TRBD1 (5 bases). The CDR3 loop spans 12 amino acids. The germline V gene has CDR1 MNHEY and CDR2 SVGAGI. Trimming removed 5 bases at V and 7 bases at J, with 6 bases between. The CDR3 protein is CASSGGNSPLHF. The CDR3 DNA reads TGTGCCAGCAGTGGGGGGAATTCACCCCTCCACTTT.

V and J are TRBV19 and TRBJ2-7, with 8 bases matching TRBD2. Germline V gene data show CDR1 as LNHDA and CDR2 as SQIVND (reference sequence). This CDR3 contains 16 residues. V lost 5 bases to trimming and J lost 6 bases; unmatched junction nucleotides: 15. The CDR3 nucleotides read TGTGCCAGTAGTTCGTCGGGAGGGCCTTCCTTAGTCGAGCAGTACTTC. It translates to CASSSSGGPSLVEQYF. The full variable domain, in which reference TRBV19 and TRBJ2-7 provide the parts outside the CDR3, is DGGITQSPKYLFRKEGQNVTLSCEQNLNHDAMYWYRQDPGQGLRLIYYSQIVNDFQKGDIAEGYSVSREKKESFPLTVTSAQKNPTAFYLCASSSSGGPSLVEQYFGPGTRLTVT.

The chain joins TRBV9 to TRBJ2-3; 7 bases are a match to TRBD1. The CDR3 is made up of 16 amino acids. CDR1 and CDR2 (germline): SGDLS, YYNGEE. Trimming at V came to 4 bases and at J to 4 bases, leaving 12 bases not matched to a gene. CDR3 protein: CASSSGRGRSADTQYF. DNA for the CDR3: TGTGCCAGCAGCTCAGGTAGGGGGCGCAGTGCAGATACGCAGTATTTT.

The chain carries TRBV21-1 and TRBJ1-2; the table gives TRBD1 as D, unverified against the DNA. TRBV21-1 is noted as a pseudogene. This CDR3 contains 19 residues. DNA for the CDR3: TGTGCCAGCAGCAGAGGGAGCCAAGGGGGACAGGGGGAAGCGGCTGGCTACACCTTC. Protein sequence: CASSRGSQGGQGEAAGYTF.

The chain couples TRBV5-1 to TRBJ2-2; D is undetermined. Trimming cost V 0 bases and J 12 bases, with 9 bases left between them. The CDR3 has 12 amino acids. Germline-derived CDR1 and CDR2 are SGHRS and YFSETQ. For the CDR3, the DNA is TGCGCCAGCAGCTTGGCCCCAGATAAGCTGTTTTTT. Protein product: CASSLAPDKLFF.

This chain uses TRBV27 with TRBJ2-7, with 8 bases matching TRBD2. This CDR3 region has 15 residues. In germline, CDR1 is MNHEY, CDR2 SMNVEV (reference sequence). V lost 7 bases, J lost 0 bases, and 8 bases stayed unmatched. CDR3: CASIPSGGSSYEQYF. CDR3 bases: TGTGCCAGCATCCCTTCGGGGGGGAGCTCCTACGAGCAGTACTTC.

The chain uses TRBV5-4 and TRBJ2-4; 7 nucleotides align to TRBD2. CDR1 and CDR2 (germline): SGHNT, YYREEE (reference sequence). The CDR3 extends over 17 amino acids. V dropped 3 bases and J dropped 0; count of bases not matched to a gene: 9. The CDR3 bases are TGTGCCAGCAGCTCCCAACTTGGGGGGGGAGCCAAAAACATTCAGTACTTC. Its protein is CASSSQLGGGAKNIQYF.

This sequence joins TRBV21-1 and TRBJ2-1; the table's D call, TRBD1, was not checked against the DNA. TRBV21-1 is marked as a pseudogene. The CDR3 length is 15 residues. Here the CDR3 DNA reads TGTGCCAGCAGCAAAGCTACAGGGCTTTTCAATGAGCAGTTCTTC. It encodes CASSKATGLFNEQFF.

The chain joins TRBV4-1 to TRBJ2-7; D possibly corresponds to TRBD2 (7 bases). The CDR3 spans 15 residues. CDR1 and CDR2 (germline): MGHRA, YSYEKL. The V end was cut by 5 bases, the J end by 5 bases, with 19 bases between. CDR3 nucleotides: TGCGCCAGCAGCATTCAGCCGGGGGGCAACGACGAGCAGTACTTC. Amino acids: CASSIQPGGNDEQYF.

The J gene is TRBJ2-5, the V gene TRBV27, with D tentatively TRBD2 (5 bases). The closer fit of TRBJ2-7 to the DNA end suggests the J call may be wrong. From germline, CDR1 is MNHEY and CDR2 SMNVEV (reference sequence). This CDR3 comprises 15 residues. The CDR3 loop reads CASSLSRPGSYEQYF. As DNA, the CDR3 is TGTGCCAGCAGTTTATCGAGACCGGGGTCCTACGAGCAGTACTTC.

The chain carries TRBV9 and TRBJ2-7; 7 positions match TRBD2. This CDR3 region has 14 residues. Germline loops: CDR1 SGDLS, CDR2 YYNGEE. J was trimmed by 2 bases and V by 0 bases; bases with no gene match: 2. The CDR3 protein is CASSVGLAPYEQYF. The CDR3 DNA follows: TGTGCCAGCAGCGTAGGACTAGCCCCCTACGAGCAGTACTTC.

The genes are TRBV10-3 and TRBJ2-3; TRBD2 might be the D (6 bases). Germline loops: CDR1 ENHRY, CDR2 SYGVKD. This CDR3 is 14 amino acids long. V was pared by 5 bases and J by 0 bases, with 9 bases between. DNA of the CDR3: TGTGCCATCAGTAGCGGGCGCAGCACAGATACGCAGTATTTT. Translation: CAISSGRSTDTQYF.

Regarding this clone: A junction end diverges from the germline sequence, so it may reflect a read error. The V call is TRBV7-7, the J call TRBJ1-4; D is uncertain. The germline V gene has CDR1 SSHAT and CDR2 FNYEAQ (reference sequence). The CDR3 loop spans 13 amino acids. The DNA of the CDR3 is TGTGCTAGCAGCTTAGCAGCGAATGAAAAACTGTTTTTT. Translated, it gives CASSLAANEKLFF.